This T cell receptor beta chain was found in a study of CD8+ T cells in alopecia areata (dated by TCRdb to 2017 to 2018). Regarding the research as a whole: High-throughput TCRbeta sequencing was used to examine T cell clonal expansion in alopecia areata in both the C3H/HeJ mouse model and human patients. Human TCRbeta sequencing covered scalp tissue and sorted CD4+ and CD8+ peripheral blood T cells from patchy and totalis/universalis alopecia areata patients and healthy controls. Scalp clonality was compared among normal scalp (n=4), patchy alopecia areata scalp (n=8), and alopecia totalis/universalis scalp (n=8). RNA came from the PAXgene miRNA kit for fixed scalp, the miRNeasy kit for PBMCs, and the RNeasy kit for mouse skin. Amplification of TCRbeta CDR3 regions was done by immunoSEQ multiplex PCR using 35 Vbeta forward primers and 13 Jbeta reverse primers. What the work shows at the level of the full study, not this receptor alone: Shared TCR sequences between patients were less evident than in mice, which may be partly attributable to HLA diversity in the patient population. Scalp TCR repertoire analysis is complicated because resident alphabeta T cells in normal human skin are also sequenced, whereas mouse skin is dominated by gammadelta T cells. Higher clonality and more expanded CD8+ clones were observed in lesional scalp than in normal scalp, particularly in alopecia totalis/universalis, a finding suggestive of antigenic drive.

CDR1 and CDR2 are read off the germline V gene (reference sequence) as SEHNR and FQNEAQ. From cysteine to phenylalanine, the CDR3 is 18 amino acids long. The CDR3 DNA has 54 bases and is translated from base 1. Germline trimming: 8 bases from V, 0 bases from J; junction bases outside gene matches: 14. In about five patients from the biomarker study, CD4+ cells were sorted further to obtain CD25+CD127- cells. Peripheral blood and lesional scalp punch biopsies were obtained from patients with alopecia areata. After PBMCs were isolated by density centrifugation and stained for CD3, CD4 and CD8, a FACSAria was used to sort CD4+ and CD8+ T cells. As part of a multicenter biomarker study, untreated alopecia areata patients were recruited. The method was the immunoSEQ multiplex PCR assay. RNA was extracted from all samples and reverse transcribed into cDNA, which served as template for TCR sequencing. First-strand cDNA was synthesized with SuperScript III using a 2:1 mix of oligo-dT and random hexamers. A synthetic immune receptor repertoire was used to measure amplification bias, and any remaining bias was corrected computationally. Regarding the original processing steps: Raw reads were preprocessed to remove errors, and CDR3 was defined by IMGT conventions from the conserved cysteine to phenylalanine. To get clonality, Shannon entropy was normalized by log2 of the number of productive unique TCRs and the result was subtracted from 1. Scalp TCRbeta sequences were cross-referenced with sorted blood CD4 and CD8 repertoires so that the CD4 or CD8 identity of scalp clones could be inferred. TCRdb stores this immuneACCESS table with in-frame sequences only. Part of the clones is absent; in the studies checked, under half of the shortfall reflects unresolved V genes, and no reason is known for the rest. V, J and clone size are those of that table, while D and trimming were read from the DNA. In this sample the table shows fewer than 40,000 clones, more than 50% of which occur a single time. The leading ten clones occupy about 1.8% of the sample.

A word on this clone: Its antigen remains undetermined. No clone much larger than this one lies a single base away; base qualities are absent.

Rearrangement joined TRBV7-9 to TRBJ1-3, with 9 central nucleotides matching TRBD1. What was sequenced was CD4+ Tregs sorted from blood. This clonotype was obtained from a human donor with alopecia areata. The sequence in DNA is TGTGCCAGCGCTAAGATTTCCGGGACAGGGAGCTCTGGAAACACCATATATTTT. Its translation reads: CASAKISGTGSSGNTIYF.